The rows below give T cell receptor beta chains drawn from one sample of a study of shared clonotypes between healthy human individuals. Profiling relied on immunoSEQ multiplex PCR, and the TCRdb table lists in-frame clones only, not all of them. The sample consists of roughly 1,500,000 clones, 95% to 99% of them appearing once. Sequencing was carried out using naive CD4+ T cells sorted from blood. These TCRs come from a man aged 25 to 40 in good health. Each CDR3 is given with its conserved first and last residue. Each record gives: J gene, D gene, clone size, V gene, CDR3 DNA, CDR3 protein. D genes are given only for firm matches. Clone size is stated in some rows and not others, as once, few, many or a class when expanded.

TRBJ2-7	TRBD1	NA	TRBV15	TGTGCCACCAGCAGAGATCGGGGGGACAGGGACTTCAACGAGCAGTACTTC	CATSRDRGDRDFNEQYF
TRBJ2-7	NA	NA	TRBV27	TGTGCCAGCAGTTTCGAGGGCAACGGGCTTTACGAGCAGTACTTC	CASSFEGNGLYEQYF
TRBJ1-2	NA	NA	TRBV5-1	TGCGCCAGCAGCTTGGGGTGGCCAGTTTCGGCTAACTATGGCTACACCTTC	CASSLGWPVSANYGYTF
TRBJ2-7	NA	NA	TRBV11-3	TGTGCCAGCAGTTTATTCCTCTCCGGCGAGCAGTACTTC	CASSLFLSGEQYF
TRBJ2-4	NA	NA	TRBV6-4	TGTGCCAGCAGTGACCCCCGGGGGCAGAGGAAAAACATTCAGTACTTC	CASSDPRGQRKNIQYF
TRBJ2-7	TRBD2	NA	TRBV5-1	TGCGCCAGCAGCCCAACTAGCGGGAATCGTGAGCAGTACTTC	CASSPTSGNREQYF
TRBJ1-1	TRBD1	NA	TRBV18	TGTGCCAGTTCTCTGGGACAGACTGAAGCTTTCTTT	CASSLGQTEAFF
TRBJ2-1	TRBD2	NA	TRBV5-6	TGTGCCAGCAGCTTGGGAGGAGGACTAGCGGGAGATAATGAGCAGTTCTTC	CASSLGGGLAGDNEQFF
TRBJ1-1	TRBD1	NA	TRBV14	TGTGCCAGCAGCCCAAGGACAGGGAGTCGAGCTTTCTTT	CASSPRTGSRAFF
TRBJ2-7	NA	NA	TRBV28	TGTGCCAGCAGTTTCAGCTTCGAGCAGTACTTC	CASSFSFEQYF
TRBJ1-5	NA	NA	TRBV5-6	TGTGCCAGCAGCTTGAGGGCAGGGAGTCAGCCCCAGCATTTT	CASSLRAGSQPQHF
TRBJ2-1	TRBD1	NA	TRBV18	TGTGCCAGCTCACCATTAGGACAGGGAAATGAGCAGTTCTTC	CASSPLGQGNEQFF
TRBJ2-5	NA	NA	TRBV28	TGTGCCAGCAGTCTTAACCAAGAGACCCAGTACTTC	CASSLNQETQYF
TRBJ2-7	NA	NA	TRBV27	TGTGCCAGCAGTCTCCCGGGGGCCTACGAGCAGTACTTC	CASSLPGAYEQYF
TRBJ2-7	TRBD2	NA	TRBV7-2	TGTGCCAGCAGCTTAAGACTAGCGGGAGGACCAATGTACGAGCAGTACTTC	CASSLRLAGGPMYEQYF
TRBJ1-5	NA	NA	TRBV7-6	TGTGCCAGCAGCTTAATGGGTGGTATCAAGGCAAATCAGCCCCAGCATTTT	CASSLMGGIKANQPQHF
TRBJ2-7	NA	NA	TRBV2	TGTGCCAGTGAAACCCCCAGGGCCTACGAGCAGTACTTC	CASETPRAYEQYF
TRBJ2-7	NA	NA	TRBV5-4	TGTGCCAGCAGGAATCGGACTGGTCAGGCCTACGAGCAGTACTTC	CASRNRTGQAYEQYF
TRBJ2-3	TRBD2	NA	TRBV27	TGTGCCAGCAGTTTCATAGCGGGAGGCGGAGATACGCAGTATTTT	CASSFIAGGGDTQYF
TRBJ2-5	TRBD1	NA	TRBV2	TGTGCCAGCCGACAGGGGAGAGGGGAGACCCAGTACTTC	CASRQGRGETQYF
TRBJ1-3	NA	NA	TRBV28	TGTGCCAGCAGTTTATTCGGCAGGGTCGGAAACACCATATATTTT	CASSLFGRVGNTIYF
TRBJ2-7	TRBD2	NA	TRBV18	TGTGCCAGCTCACCACTGACTAGCGGGGGCTCCTACGAGCAGTACTTC	CASSPLTSGGSYEQYF
TRBJ2-7	NA	NA	TRBV6-4	TGTGCCAGCAGTGACTCGACCAAGGCGTTGTGCGAGCAGTACTTC	CASSDSTKALCEQYF
TRBJ2-7	NA	NA	TRBV28	TGTGCCAGCAGTTTCGCAATACCGTACCACGAGCAGTACTTC	CASSFAIPYHEQYF
TRBJ2-3	NA	NA	TRBV7-6	TGTGCCAGCAGCGCCGCAGATACGCAGTATTTT	CASSAADTQYF
TRBJ1-2	NA	NA	TRBV28	TGTGCCAGCAGTAGGACACCCCCCTCCTATGGCTACACCTTC	CASSRTPPSYGYTF
TRBJ2-1	NA	NA	TRBV9	TGTGCCAGCAGCGTAGTATCCGGGAGCCCGTTCTTC	CASSVVSGSPFF
TRBJ2-5	TRBD2	NA	TRBV6-5	TGTGCCAGCAGTTGGGCAGGCAGGGAGGGAGAGACCCAGTACTTC	CASSWAGREGETQYF
TRBJ2-5	NA	NA	TRBV7-6	TGTGCCAGCAGCTGGCCCCGAGGACAGAGAGATAATACGTACGAGACCCAGTACTTC	CASSWPRGQRDNTYETQYF
TRBJ2-5	NA	NA	TRBV7-9	TGTGCCAGCAGCTTAATGAGGTTAGAGACCCAGTACTTC	CASSLMRLETQYF
TRBJ2-4	NA	NA	TRBV30	TGTGCCTGGGGGGCCCGGGCTTTTCAGTACTTC	CAWGARAFQYF
TRBJ2-7	NA	NA	TRBV4-3	TGCGCCAGCAGCCAGGTCCCCGGGAACTCCTACGAGCAGTACTTC	CASSQVPGNSYEQYF
TRBJ2-7	TRBD1	NA	TRBV6-5	TGTGCCAGCAGTTCGGCAGGCCTTAACAGGGGCGAGCAGTACTTC	CASSSAGLNRGEQYF
TRBJ1-2	NA	NA	TRBV10-3	TGTGCCATGAAAGGACTTCCCGACTATGGCTACACCTTC	CAMKGLPDYGYTF
TRBJ2-4	NA	NA	TRBV4-1	TGCGCCAGCAGCCACCCGACAGGCTCAACGATGGACATTCAGTACTTC	CASSHPTGSTMDIQYF
TRBJ2-1	NA	NA	TRBV4-2	TGTGCCAGCAGCCAGGAACATAGCGCTGAGCAGTTCTTC	CASSQEHSAEQFF
TRBJ2-1	TRBD2	NA	TRBV27	TGTGCCAGCAGTTTATATCTCGGACTAGCGGGAGGGCCGCCCTACAATGAGCAGTTCTTC	CASSLYLGLAGGPPYNEQFF
TRBJ2-3	NA	NA	TRBV7-2	TGTGCCAGCAGTTTCGGGGGACCTAGCACAGATACGCAGTATTTT	CASSFGGPSTDTQYF
TRBJ2-7	NA	NA	TRBV7-9	TGTGCCAGCACGGACCGAAACTCCTACGAGCAGTACTTC	CASTDRNSYEQYF
TRBJ1-1	NA	NA	TRBV7-2	TGTGCCAGCAGCCGCAACACTGAAGCCTTCTTT	CASSRNTEAFF
TRBJ1-3	TRBD1	NA	TRBV7-8	TGTGCCAGCAGCTCCTACAGGGGATATTACTCTGGAAACACCATATATTTT	CASSSYRGYYSGNTIYF
TRBJ2-4	TRBD1	NA	TRBV7-8	TGTGCCAGCAGCAAAAACAGGGGGAACATTCAGTACTTC	CASSKNRGNIQYF
TRBJ2-3	TRBD2	NA	TRBV10-3	TGTGCCATCAGTTTAGCGGGGGACACAGATACGCAGTATTTT	CAISLAGDTDTQYF
TRBJ2-7	NA	once	TRBV29-1	TGCAGCGTTGTCGAACATGGCTACGAGCAGTACTTC	CSVVEHGYEQYF
TRBJ1-1	NA	NA	TRBV7-2	TGTGCCAGCAGCGTACGGGCGGCGACTTTCTTT	CASSVRAATFF
TRBJ1-2	NA	NA	TRBV6-5	TGTGCCAGCAGTCCCAAACCTACCTGGGATGGCTACACCTTC	CASSPKPTWDGYTF
TRBJ1-1	NA	NA	TRBV12-5	TGTGCTAGTGGTCCGACCGAAACCGGACTCAGGGTGACGGACACTGAAGCTTTCTTT	CASGPTETGLRVTDTEAFF
TRBJ2-7	NA	once	TRBV11-3	TGTGCCAGCAGCACTAGCCCGATCTACGAGCAGTACTTC	CASSTSPIYEQYF
TRBJ1-2	TRBD1	NA	TRBV9	TGTGCCAGCAGCGTTCCGGGACAGACTAACTATGGCTACACCTTC	CASSVPGQTNYGYTF
TRBJ1-4	NA	NA	TRBV5-1	TGCGCCAGCAGCTTGCACGGAACGGCTAATGAAAAACTGTTTTTT	CASSLHGTANEKLFF
TRBJ2-3	NA	NA	TRBV5-1	TGCGCCAGCAGCTACCAACTAGCACGGGCAGATACGCAGTATTTT	CASSYQLARADTQYF
TRBJ2-1	NA	NA	TRBV10-3	TGTGCCACGACTAGTTTGAATGAGCAGTTCTTC	CATTSLNEQFF
TRBJ2-2	NA	NA	TRBV18	TGTGCCAGCTCACCGGTTGGGAAGGGAAGCACCGGGGAGCTGTTTTTT	CASSPVGKGSTGELFF